These 2 T cell receptor beta chains came from one sample sequenced in a study of blood T cell repertoires in COVID-19. Data came from immunoSEQ multiplex PCR; TCRdb stores just in-frame clones and leaves some out. The sample yields about 95,000 clones, roughly 76% seen once. Sequencing was done on a sample of peripheral blood. These receptors were obtained from a man at least 80 years old with COVID-19, enrolled during active disease.

The rearrangement links TRBV2 to TRBJ2-7; 9 bases fit TRBD1. The germline CDR1 and CDR2 sequences are SNHLY and FYNNEI. With V trimmed by 6 bases and J by 4 bases, 7 bases remained unmatched. The length of the CDR3 is 14 residues. The CDR3, as DNA: TGTGCCAGCAGCCTACAGGGGGCTCGATACGAGCAGTACTTC. Translation gives CASSLQGARYEQYF.

This clone came up a few times. The chain employs TRBV30 and TRBJ2-1; 11 bases are a match to TRBD1. The V gene's germline CDR1 is GTSNPN and CDR2 SVGIG (reference sequence). The junction had 5 bases not matched to a gene; V was cut back by 2 bases and J by 8 bases. The CDR3 has 14 residues. The CDR3 loop is CAWSTGQGADEQFF. The CDR3 region has the DNA TGTGCCTGGAGTACAGGACAGGGGGCCGATGAGCAGTTCTTC. The variable domain in full, with the rest retrieved from reference TRBV30 and TRBJ2-1, is SQTIHQWPATLVQPVGSPLSLECTVEGTSNPNLYWYRQAAGRGLQLLFYSVGIGQISSEVPQNLSASRPQDRQFILSSKKLLLSDSGFYLCAWSTGQGADEQFFGPGTRLTVL.